The clone carrying this TCR beta chain was recorded at least ten times. The target antigen is unknown. Germline V gene data show CDR1 as SGHNT and CDR2 as YYREEE (reference sequence). The ends were cut back, 4 bases at V and 7 bases at J, with 16 bases in the middle. The CDR3 is made up of 14 amino acids. This entry is derived from a study of spatial heterogeneity in lung cancer. General study results and limits: Blood carried ubiquitous expanded tumor TCRs more at resection than follow-up.

Stated time point: sample taken at primary tumor resection. Sequencing covered unsorted whole RNA taken from tumor, nontumor lung or frozen PBMC. There were around 72 donors, all of them untreated patients with early-stage non-small cell lung cancer. TCR cDNA molecules each carried a unique molecular identifier. From the 5' RACE reads, TCRdb called clonotypes with MiXCR, one entry per CDR3 protein. The table shows around 87,000 distinct CDR3 sequences, with about an eighth occurring only once. This chain joins TRBV5-4 and TRBJ2-3; D gene unclear. This TCR came from a male donor with early-stage non-small cell lung cancer. This specimen was PBMCs, taken at surgery. DNA for the CDR3: TGTGCCAGCAGCGCTAAAGACGTTCTCTATACGCAGTATTTT. Protein product: CASSAKDVLYTQYF.